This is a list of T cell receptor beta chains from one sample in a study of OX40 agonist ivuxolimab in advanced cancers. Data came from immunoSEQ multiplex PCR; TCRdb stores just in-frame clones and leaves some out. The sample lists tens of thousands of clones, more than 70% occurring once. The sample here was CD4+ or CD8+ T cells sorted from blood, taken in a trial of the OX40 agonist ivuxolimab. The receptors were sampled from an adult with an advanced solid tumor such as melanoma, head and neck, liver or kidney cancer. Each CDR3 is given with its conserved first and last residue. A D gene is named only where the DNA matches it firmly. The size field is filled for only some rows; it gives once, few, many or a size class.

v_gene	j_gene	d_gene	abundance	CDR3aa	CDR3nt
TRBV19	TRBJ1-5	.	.	CASSRGTVPNQPQHF	TGTGCCAGTAGTAGGGGGACGGTCCCCAATCAGCCCCAGCATTTT
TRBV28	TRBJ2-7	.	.	CASSLSGNEQYF	TGTGCCAGCAGTTTATCGGGTAACGAGCAGTACTTC
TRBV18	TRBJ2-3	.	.	CASSPLGGSTDTQYF	TGTGCCAGCTCACCCCTCGGCGGGAGCACAGATACGCAGTATTTT
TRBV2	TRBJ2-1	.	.	CASSETTSSYNEQFF	TGTGCCAGCAGTGAGACTACGAGCTCCTACAATGAGCAGTTCTTC
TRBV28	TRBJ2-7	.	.	CASSTSPPDVEQYF	TGTGCCAGCAGTACCAGCCCCCCAGATGTCGAGCAGTACTTC
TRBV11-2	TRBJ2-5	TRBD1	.	CASSLGRGGQGASGGQYF	TGTGCCAGCAGCTTAGGGAGGGGAGGACAGGGGGCGTCCGGCGGCCAGTACTTC
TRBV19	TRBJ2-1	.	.	CASSIGGARINEQFF	TGTGCCAGTAGTATTGGTGGGGCTCGGATCAATGAGCAGTTCTTC
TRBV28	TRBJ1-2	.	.	CASRKTSGVAYYGYTF	TGTGCCAGCAGGAAAACGTCCGGGGTGGCGTACTATGGCTACACCTTC
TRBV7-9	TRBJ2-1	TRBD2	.	CASSQTSWGNEQFF	TGTGCCAGCAGCCAGACTAGCTGGGGGAATGAGCAGTTCTTC
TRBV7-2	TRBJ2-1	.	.	CASSPGGANNEQFF	TGTGCCAGCAGCCCCGGGGGCGCAAACAATGAGCAGTTCTTC
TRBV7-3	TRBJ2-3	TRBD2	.	CASTLGLAGAWDTQYF	TGTGCCAGCACCCTAGGACTAGCGGGAGCCTGGGATACGCAGTATTTT
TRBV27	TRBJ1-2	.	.	CASSLSYSDYGYTF	TGTGCCAGCAGTTTATCTTACAGCGACTATGGCTACACCTTC
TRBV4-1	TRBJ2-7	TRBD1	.	CASSQDRGIGYEQYF	TGCGCCAGCAGCCAGGACAGGGGGATTGGGTACGAGCAGTACTTC
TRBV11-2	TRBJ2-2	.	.	CATRPGTTGELFF	TGTGCCACCCGCCCCGGGACGACCGGGGAGCTGTTTTTT
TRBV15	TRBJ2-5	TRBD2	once	CATSTRETSREQYF	TGTGCCACCAGCACGCGGGAGACGTCTAGAGAGCAGTACTTC
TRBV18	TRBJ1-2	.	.	CASSPLFGDGYTF	TGTGCCAGCTCACCCCTTTTTGGGGATGGCTACACCTTC
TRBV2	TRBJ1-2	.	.	CASKREGTDYGYTF	TGTGCCAGCAAGAGGGAGGGAACCGACTATGGCTACACCTTC
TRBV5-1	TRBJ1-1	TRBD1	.	CASSYTGEDTEAFF	TGCGCCAGCAGCTACACAGGGGAAGACACTGAAGCTTTCTTT
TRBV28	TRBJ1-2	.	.	CASSFSSYGYTF	TGTGCCAGCAGTTTTTCCAGCTATGGCTACACCTTC
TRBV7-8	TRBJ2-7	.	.	CASSLNSPTITSSHEQYF	TGTGCCAGCAGCCTAAACTCACCCACTATAACTAGCAGCCACGAGCAGTACTTC
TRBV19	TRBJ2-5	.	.	CASSITGSRKETQYF	TGTGCCAGTAGTATCACGGGCAGCCGGAAAGAGACCCAGTACTTC
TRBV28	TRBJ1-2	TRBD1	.	CASSPRDRGGYGYTF	TGTGCCAGCAGTCCCCGGGACAGGGGGGGCTATGGCTACACCTTC
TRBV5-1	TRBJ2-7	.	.	CASSPAARGRDEQYF	TGTGCCAGCAGCCCCGCGGCTAGGGGTCGGGACGAGCAGTACTTC
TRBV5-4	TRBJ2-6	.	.	CASSLWSSGANVLTF	TGTGCCAGCAGCTTGTGGTCCTCTGGGGCCAACGTCCTGACTTTC
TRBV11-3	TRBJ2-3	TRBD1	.	CASSSTGSRTDTQYF	TGTGCCAGCAGCTCGACAGGGTCCCGCACAGATACGCAGTATTTT